The clone carrying this T cell receptor (beta chain) rates as medium-sized. No antigen is known for it. V shed 6 bases and J 2 bases; nucleotides not matched to a gene: 6. The V gene's germline CDR1 is SGDLS and CDR2 YYNGEE. This CDR3 is built from 14 residues. MiXCR, applied by TCRdb to the 5' RACE reads, yields one record per CDR3 protein. The sample has about 27,000 distinct CDR3 sequences, about 8% seen once. These data come from a study of T-cell memory formation after mild COVID-19. Whole-study context: Largely donor-specific TCR clusters were found.

General observations from the study: Clones that got smaller from day 15 to 85 had even CD4/CD8, while clones growing later tipped toward CD4+. The finding that pre-infection memory included some responding clones suggested that cross-reactive memory joined.

The chain links TRBV9 to TRBJ2-7, with 9 bases lining up with TRBD2. The clonotype was recovered from an adult woman who had mild COVID-19 (a few samples of this study predate the infection). Cell type and time point are not known. Sequencing input: PBMCs or a T cell subset sorted from them (not recorded which). The CDR3 DNA follows: TGTGCCAGCAACCCTGGCGGGAGGGCCTACGAGCAGTACTTC. Translated, it gives CASNPGGRAYEQYF.